What follows is one TCR beta chain and its context. Its antigen is currently unknown. The source of the sample is a study of monozygotic twins with inflammatory bowel disease. Study results and caveats: Healthy twins showed more clonotype sharing with others than IBD patients, especially patients with disease activity. Patients with IBD had less TCRbeta diversity (inverse Simpson) than their healthy co-twins.

CDR1 SNHLY and CDR2 FYNNEI come from the germline V gene. The CDR3 sequence is 13 residues long. Eight separate reactions per sample served to make cDNA. TCRdb reprocessed the 5' RACE reads; each CDR3 protein has one entry and no DNA is given. The table for this sample gives some 450,000 distinct CDR3 sequences. The TCR sequence derives from a human donor with ulcerative colitis or Crohn's disease, or a healthy co-twin of an affected twin (not recorded which). The genes are TRBV2 and TRBJ2-7; TCRdb indicates TRBD1, and absent DNA this call remains unverified. The sample was blood. CDR3: CASRSRGLAEQYF.